Included here is one T cell receptor beta chain sequence, with context. Its antigen target is currently unknown. No qualities accompany the bases; no much larger clone lies one base away. Libraries came from the immunoSEQ multiplex PCR assay. For the multiplex PCR, a mixture combining 60 forward primers for TCR Vbeta segments and 13 reverse primers for TCR Jbeta segments was used. The CDR3 region of rearranged TCR beta genes was amplified from genomic DNA by a multiplex PCR assay. The Illumina HiSeq System was used to sequence the amplified TCR beta libraries as 87-base-pair reads. Processing in the source paper ran as follows. Across the roughly 700 repertoires, a later analysis counted about 81 million unique TCR beta chains, approximately 12 million of which were shared by at least two donors. Raw reads were error-corrected and collapsed into unique sequences by a nearest-neighbor algorithm in which closely related sequences were merged to remove PCR and sequencing errors. V, D and J gene segments were assigned by aligning CDR3 sequences to IMGT reference sequences. For a sequence to be retained, a match of at least six nucleotides was required to both a V gene segment and a J gene segment. A rearrangement was called productive if the CDR3 had no stop codons and remained in frame with V and J, and every other rearrangement was called non-productive. Following IMGT convention, CDR3 was defined as the stretch from the second conserved V-encoded cysteine to the conserved J-encoded phenylalanine. Sequences without an unambiguous match to a single V gene segment were excluded from the earlier analysis of approximately 560 of the donors. In an earlier analysis of almost 600 of the donors, a V segment was called functional when productive rearrangements were above 56.7%, and segregating when the standard deviation between donors exceeded 5%. A statistical classification framework was built to diagnose cytomegalovirus status from the catalog of TCR beta chain sequences. A later analysis assigned V and J genes by comparing TCR nucleotide sequences with IMGT/GENE-DB human TR gene sequences. In a later analysis, CDR3 sequences and most-parsimonious VDJ recombination scenarios were assigned using the TCRdist pipeline. A later analysis defined each TCR beta chain by its CDR3 amino acid sequence plus V-gene family, and excluded reads lacking a unique V-gene family. To address suspected cross-contamination and a sequencing artifact, a later analysis removed over 500 highly shared, low-generation-probability nucleotide sequences. For each public chain, a later analysis derived a clonal expansion index from normalized ranks of inferred template counts within each repertoire. A later analysis computed generation probabilities with a VDJ recombination model fitted to out-of-frame rearrangements, and checked the results against IGoR. In a later analysis, hypergeometric tests were used to score TCR-TCR, TCR-HLA and TCR-CMV co-occurrence, with a repertoire-size bias correction applied to TCR pairs. To estimate false discovery rates, a later analysis permuted the HLA or CMV assignments 20 times. In a later analysis, co-occurring TCRs were grouped using DBSCAN, and TCRdist sequence similarity was added for clustering within HLA-allele-positive subsets. Repertoires with fewer than 30,000 or more than 120,000 public chains were left out of co-occurrence clustering, as were about five repertoires with anomalous nucleotide sharing. This immuneACCESS table, as held by TCRdb, lists in-frame sequences with V and J called but not all clones. Of the missing ones, under half trace to an unresolved V gene in checked studies; the others have no known cause. The V and J calls and the clone size are those of that table, but D and trimming were determined from the DNA. In this sample the table shows about 110,000 clones, around four fifths of which occur a single time. 6.5% to 9.5% of the sample is in the top ten clones.

The cohort consisted of 666 healthy bone marrow donors. All cohort members were sampled while nominally healthy, although unrecorded immune exposures were likely present. The donor tested CMV seropositive, placing the donor among the 250 to 300 seropositive members of the cohort. Every donor gave a peripheral blood sample, and the peripheral blood mononuclear cells from that sample were used for TCR beta sequencing. Genomic DNA was extracted from the blood cell samples with the Qiagen DNeasy Blood Extraction Kit. These data come from a study of cytomegalovirus exposure and HLA in healthy donors (dated by TCRdb to about 2017). Regarding the complete study: According to an earlier analysis of 450 to 650 of the donors, about 179 million T cells yielded 120 million or so unique TCR beta sequences and more than 250 Gb of sequence data. Besides the first cohort of 666 subjects, a separate validation cohort made up of around 120 different subjects was used. Rather than using new phenotypic data, the later analysis identified candidate immune exposures from TCR beta sequences and from how often those sequences occurred across donors. Donor age, sex, ethnicity and CMV serostatus were collected together with the repertoire data. The genetic ancestry cluster associated with self-reported Caucasian donors included 81% of the 398 genotyped donors. On average, about 200,000 unique TCR beta nucleotide sequences were sequenced per donor among 350 to 400 genotyped donors of the cohort, with 15% to 20% of those sequences being non-productive. The study was designed to test whether signatures of past pathogen exposure could be identified by cataloging public T cell receptors. The number of typed donors differed by locus: about 620-640 for A, B, C, DRB1 and DQB1; 500 to 550 for DQA1; fewer than 610 for DPA1; and 400 to 480 for DPB1. Several DR-DQ haplotypes were handled as single units for association and clustering because linkage in the cohort was strong. All discovery cohort repertoires had been generated on a single sequencing platform. An early release that covered about 600 HLA-typed donors contained about 290 gigabases of sequencing data and approximately 85 million unique TCR sequences. The T cell repertoires of some 670 subjects were profiled by immunosequencing and related to cytomegalovirus serostatus. Class I and class II HLA loci were covered by the typing at four-digit resolution. In a later genetic analysis, genome-wide SNP genotypes for about three fifths of the roughly 670 donors were used, and that subset was treated as a discovery cohort. To predict cytomegalovirus infection status, the study brought together high-throughput TCR immunosequencing, statistical association of individual TCRs with disease status, and machine learning. An earlier analysis of 587 of the donors used high-throughput TCR beta sequencing to judge whether each TCR beta V gene segment behaved as functional or pseudogenic. A later analysis re-analyzed previously published TCR beta repertoires from approximately 670 donors and added high-resolution HLA genotyping to study TCR occurrence patterns. General conclusions and limits of the study: In vitro tests confirmed that a few of the cytomegalovirus-associated TCR beta chains recognize cytomegalovirus antigens. In a later analysis, HLA-associated TCR beta chains were found to be more clonally expanded and to have lower generation probabilities than equally common non-associated chains. In the study, approximately 150 TCR beta chains were listed as associated with cytomegalovirus. According to a later analysis, parvovirus B19, influenza, CMV and Epstein-Barr virus appeared linked to several top co-occurrence clusters. In a later analysis, over 15,000 TCR beta sequences were associated with specific HLA alleles at a false discovery rate of 0.05. Most TCR sequences were observed very rarely across donors, whereas some public TCRs were present in many individuals. The earlier analysis of some 560 of the donors excluded 15 to 20 rarely observed V segments, including chromosome 9 orphons, because counts were too low. In a later genetic analysis, a missense DCLRE1C variant was associated with V-gene and J-gene trimming of TCR beta chains, and the association was replicated in an independent cohort. The presence/absence analyses assumed that sequencing depth was roughly uniform across donors, and that assumption may not be true. Broadly in line with IMGT annotations, most TCR beta V segments showed up in productive rearrangements about 87% or about 30% of the time in an earlier analysis of 587 of the donors. A later analysis found that TCR association rates varied across HLA loci, with DRB1 alleles showing the most associated TCRs and HLA-C alleles the fewest. The classifier was reported to diagnose cytomegalovirus status with high specificity and sensitivity in both the original and validation cohorts. A further reported finding was that TCR beta sequences accurately predicted the HLA-A and HLA-B alleles for most subjects in the first cohort. According to a later analysis, most CMV-associated TCR beta chains appeared to be HLA-restricted, and the HLA associations seemed to be driven largely by CMV exposure. Strong co-occurrence of HLA alleles, especially DR and DQ, made assigning TCR associations to individual alleles difficult. Correlated functional status among segregating V segments might be attributable to linkage disequilibrium, but an unknown experimental factor could not be ruled out. Immune exposure information for the cohort was limited to CMV serostatus. The sequencing pipeline was judged likely to have produced a cluster of highly shared sequence variants as a technical artifact. Because some donors lacked HLA typing at each locus, the association tests relied only on the typed subset. Some IMGT-functional V segments, including TRBV6-2 and TRBV6-3, could not be distinguished by the 87-base-pair reads and were therefore excluded. This cohort had only TCR beta chains sequenced, and the lack of alpha or paired-chain data limited which features could be detected. According to the authors, the approach could potentially be generalized to other disease states and immunological phenotypes. In a later genetic analysis, fewer N-insertions in productive TCRs were reported among donors in an Asian-associated ancestry cluster than the roughly 700-donor mean.

The germline V and J ends show losses of 6 bases and 4 bases respectively, and no gene match explains 3 bases of the junction. The CDR1 and CDR2 encoded by the germline V gene are SNHLY and FYNNEI. The CDR3 has 15 amino acids, counting the end cysteine and phenylalanine. The sequence is cut down to CDR3 DNA, 45 bases in frame from base 1. This chain joins TRBV2 to TRBJ2-1, with TRBD2 matching 13 junction bases. The TCR sequence derives from a woman aged 40 to 50 in good health and CMV-seropositive. The source material was PBMCs. At the DNA level, the sequence is TGTGCCAGCAGCTGGACTAGCGGGGGATACAATGAGCAGTTCTTC. Its translation is CASSWTSGGYNEQFF.